This TCR beta chain was captured in a study of cytomegalovirus exposure and HLA in healthy donors. Study findings and constraints: Overall, approximately 150 TCR beta chains were annotated as cytomegalovirus-associated. Reportedly, cytomegalovirus status was diagnosed with high sensitivity and specificity.

Separation from the roughly 670-subject first cohort characterized the roughly 110-subject validation cohort, to which the donors belonged. Some clones are missing from TCRdb's copy, which holds only in-frame ones; the method was immunoSEQ multiplex PCR. This table holds hundreds of thousands of clones, over 75% found once. With regard to this clone: What it binds is unknown.

The sample consisted of PBMCs. The TCR comes from a woman under 30 in good health and CMV-seronegative.

The CDR3 region has the DNA TGCGCCAGCAGCTTCGTTACGGGAGACCTCTCCTACAATGAGCAGTTCTTC. Protein sequence: CASSFVTGDLSYNEQFF. The chain joins TRBV5-1 to TRBJ2-1; D possibly corresponds to TRBD2 (6 bases). The germline CDR1 and CDR2 sequences are SGHRS and YFSETQ. With 2 bases removed from V and 0 bases from J, the gap between germline ends came to 15 bases. The CDR3 has 17 amino acids. Based on the CDR3 plus reference TRBV5-1 and TRBJ2-1, the full variable domain is KAGVTQTPRYLIKTRGQQVTLSCSPISGHRSVSWYQQTPGQGLQFLFEYFSETQRNKGNFPGRFSGRQFSNSRSEMNVSTLELGDSALYLCASSFVTGDLSYNEQFFGPGTRLTVL.